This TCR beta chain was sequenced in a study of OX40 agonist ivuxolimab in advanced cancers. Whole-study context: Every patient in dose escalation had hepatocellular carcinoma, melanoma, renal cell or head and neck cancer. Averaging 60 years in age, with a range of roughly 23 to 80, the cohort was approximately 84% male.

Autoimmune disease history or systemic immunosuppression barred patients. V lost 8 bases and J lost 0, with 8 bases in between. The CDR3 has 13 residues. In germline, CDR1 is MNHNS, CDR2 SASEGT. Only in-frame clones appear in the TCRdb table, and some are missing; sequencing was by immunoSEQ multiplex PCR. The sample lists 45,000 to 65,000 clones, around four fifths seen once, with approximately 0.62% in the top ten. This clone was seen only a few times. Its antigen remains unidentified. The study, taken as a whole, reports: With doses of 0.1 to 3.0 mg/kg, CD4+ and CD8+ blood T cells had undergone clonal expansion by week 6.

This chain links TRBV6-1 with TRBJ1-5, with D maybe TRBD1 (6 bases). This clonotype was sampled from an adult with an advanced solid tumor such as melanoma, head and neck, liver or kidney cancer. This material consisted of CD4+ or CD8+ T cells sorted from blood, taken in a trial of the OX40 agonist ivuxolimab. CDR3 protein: CASRTDSNQPQHF. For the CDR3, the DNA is TGTGCCAGCCGGACAGATAGCAATCAGCCCCAGCATTTT.